The 2 T cell receptor beta chains in this list originate from one sample, sequenced in a study of cytomegalovirus exposure and HLA in healthy donors. PCR employed 60 Vbeta and 13 Jbeta primers. TCRdb's table, derived via immunoSEQ multiplex PCR, lists solely in-frame clones and lacks some. The sample includes about 110,000 clones, around four fifths of them seen just once. What was sequenced was PBMCs. Source of these receptors: an older woman in good health and CMV-seropositive.

This chain connects TRBV7-2 to TRBJ2-5; 8 bases match TRBD1. With 5 bases clipped from V and 4 bases from J, the junction kept 9 bases outside the gene matches. This CDR3 is built from 15 residues. From germline, CDR1 is SGHTA and CDR2 FQGNSA. This CDR3 is CASSRTGSFGETQYF. CDR3 DNA: TGTGCCAGCAGCCGGACAGGGTCGTTCGGAGAGACCCAGTACTTC.

This chain links TRBV5-3 with TRBJ2-2; 11 bases map to TRBD2. TRBV5-3 is an ORF, with its function uncertain. This CDR3 has 18 amino acids. The ends lost 1 base at V and 4 bases at J; junction bases unmatched: 9. CDR3: CARSLYRLAGGITGELFF. CDR3 nucleotides: TGTGCCAGAAGCTTGTATCGCCTAGCGGGAGGTATCACCGGGGAGCTGTTTTTT.